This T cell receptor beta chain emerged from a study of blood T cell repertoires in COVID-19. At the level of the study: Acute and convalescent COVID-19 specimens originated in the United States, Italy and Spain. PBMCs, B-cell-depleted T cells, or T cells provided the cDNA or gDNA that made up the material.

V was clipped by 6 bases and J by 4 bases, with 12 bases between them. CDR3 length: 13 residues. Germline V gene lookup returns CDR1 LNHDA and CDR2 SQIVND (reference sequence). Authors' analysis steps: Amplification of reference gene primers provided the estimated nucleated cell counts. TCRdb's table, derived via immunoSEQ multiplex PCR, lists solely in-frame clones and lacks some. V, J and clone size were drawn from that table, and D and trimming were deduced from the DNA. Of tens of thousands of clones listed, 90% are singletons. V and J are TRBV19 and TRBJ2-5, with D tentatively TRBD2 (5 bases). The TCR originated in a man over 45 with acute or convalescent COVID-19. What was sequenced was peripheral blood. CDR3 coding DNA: TGTGCCAGTAGACTCGGGATTGGAGAGACCCAGTACTTC. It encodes CASRLGIGETQYF.